A selection of T cell receptor beta chains follows, all from one sample in a study of T cells in Graves' hyperthyroidism and ophthalmopathy. TCRdb called the multiplex PCR reads again in MiXCR, with one record for every CDR3 protein. Of about 610,000 distinct CDR3 sequences listed, around 15% are singletons. The sequenced sample consisted of blood. Every receptor here comes from a woman aged 35 to 49 with Graves' ophthalmopathy. The CDR3 runs from the conserved cysteine through the conserved F or W. Each record gives: J gene, D gene, clone size, V gene, CDR3 protein, CDR3 DNA. The D gene is left open where the match is weak. Rows give clone size only sometimes, using once, few, many, or a class for an expanded clone.

TRBJ2-7	-	-	TRBV11-2	CASSLGPQDSLEQYF	TGTGCCAGCAGCTTAGGGCCTCAAGACAGTCTCGAGCAGTACTTC
TRBJ1-2	TRBD1	many	TRBV20-1	CSASKDRDDYGYTF	TGCAGTGCTAGTAAGGACAGGGACGACTATGGCTACACCTTC
TRBJ1-2	TRBD1	many	TRBV12-3/TRBV12-4	CASSSGTGSPTNYGYTF	TGTGCCAGCAGTTCCGGGACAGGCAGTCCCACTAACTATGGCTACACCTTC
TRBJ1-1	-	many	TRBV29-1	CSVEGETGFAEAFF	TGCAGCGTTGAAGGGGAGACAGGATTCGCTGAAGCTTTCTTT
TRBJ2-2	-	-	TRBV7-2	CASDGGTTGELFF	TGTGCCAGCGACGGGGGTACCACCGGGGAGCTGTTTTTT
TRBJ1-5	-	-	TRBV6-5	CASSQLDSNQPQHF	TGTGCCAGCAGTCAACTCGATAGCAATCAGCCCCAGCATTTT
TRBJ2-7	-	many	TRBV12-3/TRBV12-4	CASSSMQGNEQYF	TGTGCCAGCAGTTCGATGCAGGGGAACGAGCAGTACTTC
TRBJ2-3	TRBD1	-	TRBV27	CASSQLQGTDTQYF	TGTGCCAGCAGTCAACTACAGGGGACAGATACGCAGTATTTT
TRBJ1-2	TRBD1	-	TRBV7-2	CASSNPGQGYDYTF	TGTGCCAGCAGCAATCCGGGACAGGGTTATGACTACACCTTC
TRBJ2-6	TRBD1	many	TRBV6-5	CASGQGASGANVLTF	TGTGCCAGCGGACAGGGGGCCTCTGGGGCCAACGTCCTGACTTTC
TRBJ2-7	-	many	TRBV27	CASSPNQRLVGYYEQYF	TGTGCCAGCAGTCCAAATCAGAGACTAGTTGGCTACTACGAGCAGTACTTC
TRBJ2-7	-	many	TRBV12-3/TRBV12-4	CASSESLGGTTYEQYF	TGTGCCAGCAGTGAATCATTAGGGGGTACGACCTACGAGCAGTACTTC
TRBJ1-1	-	many	TRBV6-2/TRBV6-3	CASLHGGTEAFF	TGTGCCAGCCTTCACGGGGGCACTGAAGCTTTCTTT
TRBJ2-7	TRBD2	-	TRBV6-1	CASSEASGRREQYF	TGTGCCAGCAGTGAAGCTAGCGGGAGGCGCGAGCAGTACTTC
TRBJ2-5	TRBD1	-	TRBV19	CASSGTGQIRETQYF	TGTGCCAGTAGTGGGACAGGACAAATTCGAGAGACCCAGTACTTC
TRBJ2-3	-	-	TRBV12-3/TRBV12-4	CASSSNPSTDTQYF	TGTGCCAGCAGTTCAAACCCCAGCACAGATACGCAGTATTTT